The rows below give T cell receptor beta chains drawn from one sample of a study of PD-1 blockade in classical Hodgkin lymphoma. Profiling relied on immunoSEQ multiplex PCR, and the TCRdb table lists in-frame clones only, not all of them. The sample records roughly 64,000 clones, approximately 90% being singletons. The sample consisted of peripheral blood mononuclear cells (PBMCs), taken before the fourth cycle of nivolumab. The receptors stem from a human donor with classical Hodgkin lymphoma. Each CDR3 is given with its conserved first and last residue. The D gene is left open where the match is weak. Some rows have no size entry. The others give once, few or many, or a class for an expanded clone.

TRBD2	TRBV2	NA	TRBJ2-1	CASSGFLAGAAYNEQFF	TGTGCCAGCAGTGGGTTCCTAGCGGGGGCCGCCTACAATGAGCAGTTCTTC
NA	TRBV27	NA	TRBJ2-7	CASSSQSRMSYEQYF	TGTGCCAGCAGTTCGCAAAGTAGAATGTCTTACGAGCAGTACTTC
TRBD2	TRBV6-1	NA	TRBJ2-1	CAIGPGLAGRGEFF	TGTGCCATTGGGCCGGGACTAGCGGGCAGAGGGGAGTTCTTC
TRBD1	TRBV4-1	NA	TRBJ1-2	CASSQVYDRGDRFGYTF	TGCGCCAGCAGCCAAGTGTATGACAGGGGGGACAGATTTGGCTACACCTTC
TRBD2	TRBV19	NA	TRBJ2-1	CASKLAGGSYNEQFF	TGTGCCAGTAAGTTAGCGGGAGGCTCGTACAATGAGCAGTTCTTC
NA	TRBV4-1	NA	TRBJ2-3	CASSQVSGGPVDTQYF	TGCGCCAGCAGCCAAGTTTCGGGTGGGCCGGTAGATACGCAGTATTTT
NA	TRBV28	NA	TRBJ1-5	CASSVNQPQHF	TGTGCCAGCAGTGTAAATCAGCCCCAGCATTTT
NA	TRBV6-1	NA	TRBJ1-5	CASRAGTGNQPQHF	TGTGCCAGCAGAGCCGGGACTGGCAATCAGCCCCAGCATTTT
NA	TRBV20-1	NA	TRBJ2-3	CSASIPGSQYF	TGCAGTGCTAGTATTCCGGGGTCGCAGTATTTT
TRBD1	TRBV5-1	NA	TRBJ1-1	CASRFSSTGGNTEAFF	TGCGCCAGCAGGTTTTCATCGACAGGGGGGAACACTGAAGCTTTCTTT
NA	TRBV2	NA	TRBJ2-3	CASSGGSADTQYF	TGTGCCAGCAGTGGAGGGTCTGCAGATACGCAGTATTTT
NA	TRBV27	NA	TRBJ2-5	CASSLAGIHPRETQYF	TGTGCCAGCAGTCTAGCCGGGATACACCCTAGGGAGACCCAGTACTTC
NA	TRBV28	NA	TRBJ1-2	CASSPTAEGYGYTF	TGTGCCAGCAGTCCCACAGCGGAGGGCTATGGCTACACCTTC
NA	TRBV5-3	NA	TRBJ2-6	CARSLLAGGRVVGANVLTF	TGTGCCAGAAGCTTGTTGGCAGGGGGGAGGGTTGTTGGGGCCAACGTCCTGACTTTC
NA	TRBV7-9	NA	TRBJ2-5	CASSFSWTGRVQETQYF	TGTGCCAGCAGCTTTAGTTGGACAGGGAGGGTCCAAGAGACCCAGTACTTC
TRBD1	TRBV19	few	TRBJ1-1	CASSPRGQGRVKPNTEAFF	TGTGCCAGTAGTCCACGCGGACAGGGTCGCGTTAAACCGAACACTGAAGCTTTCTTT
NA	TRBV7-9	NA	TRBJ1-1	CASQGVNTEAFF	TGTGCCAGCCAAGGGGTGAACACTGAAGCTTTCTTT
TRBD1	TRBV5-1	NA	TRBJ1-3	CASSLDPGGSGNTIYF	TGCGCCAGCAGCTTGGATCCAGGGGGCTCTGGAAACACCATATATTTT
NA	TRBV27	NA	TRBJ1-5	CASSSPLFRNQPQHF	TGTGCCAGCAGTTCTCCCCTCTTCCGGAATCAGCCCCAGCATTTT
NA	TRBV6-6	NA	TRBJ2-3	CASRGSGISTDTQYF	TGTGCCAGCAGGGGTAGCGGAATAAGCACAGATACGCAGTATTTT
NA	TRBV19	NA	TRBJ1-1	CASSMAGFAEAFF	TGTGCCAGTAGTATGGCCGGGTTCGCTGAAGCTTTCTTT
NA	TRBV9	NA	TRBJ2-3	CASSVAPNQGETTQYF	TGTGCCAGCAGCGTAGCCCCAAACCAAGGTGAGACTACGCAGTATTTT
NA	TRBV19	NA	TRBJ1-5	CASTDSYQPQHF	TGTGCCAGTACCGACAGCTATCAGCCCCAGCATTTT
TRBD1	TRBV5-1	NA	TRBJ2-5	CASSLEPNRGGTQYF	TGCGCCAGCAGCTTGGAACCAAACAGGGGTGGGACCCAGTACTTC
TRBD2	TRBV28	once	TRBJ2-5	CASSLAGVRQETQYF	TGTGCCAGCAGTTTAGCGGGAGTAAGGCAAGAGACCCAGTACTTC
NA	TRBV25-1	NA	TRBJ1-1	CASSPNDRNTEAFF	TGTGCCAGCAGTCCCAATGACAGGAACACTGAAGCTTTCTTT
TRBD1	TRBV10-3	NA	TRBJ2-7	CAISVGQGGYEQYF	TGTGCCATCAGTGTGGGACAGGGGGGATACGAGCAGTACTTC
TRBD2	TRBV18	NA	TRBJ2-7	CASLGTSGHIVGTSGAHPSYEQYF	TGTGCCAGCCTAGGGACTAGCGGCCACATTGTGGGGACTAGCGGGGCCCATCCCTCCTACGAGCAGTACTTC
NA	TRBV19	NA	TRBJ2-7	CASSMAAPVYEQYF	TGTGCCAGTAGTATGGCGGCCCCGGTCTACGAGCAGTACTTC
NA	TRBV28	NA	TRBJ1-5	CASSFSPRGGQPQHF	TGTGCCAGCAGTTTCTCCCCCAGGGGTGGTCAGCCCCAGCATTTT
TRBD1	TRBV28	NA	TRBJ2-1	CASRGQGFDEQFF	TGTGCCAGCCGGGGACAGGGATTTGATGAGCAGTTCTTC
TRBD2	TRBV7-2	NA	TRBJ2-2	CASSLGPSGLASNTGELFF	TGTGCCAGCAGCTTAGGGCCATCCGGACTAGCCTCGAACACCGGGGAGCTGTTTTTT
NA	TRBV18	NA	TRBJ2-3	CASSPDQRYTDTQYF	TGTGCCAGCTCACCCGATCAACGGTACACAGATACGCAGTATTTT
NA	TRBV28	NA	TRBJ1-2	CASSFIANYGYTF	TGTGCCAGCAGTTTTATCGCTAACTATGGCTACACCTTC
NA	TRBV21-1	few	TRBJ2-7	CASRRNLQGTHEQYF	TGTGCCAGCAGGAGAAATCTGCAGGGTACCCACGAGCAGTACTTC
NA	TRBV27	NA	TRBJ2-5	CASSLRGVETQYF	TGTGCCAGCAGTTTAAGGGGGGTAGAGACCCAGTACTTC
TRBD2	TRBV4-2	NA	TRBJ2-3	CASSQTRAAGGTDTQYF	TGTGCCAGCAGCCAGACCCGGGCAGCGGGGGGCACAGATACGCAGTATTTT
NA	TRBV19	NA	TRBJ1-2	CASISGTYGYTF	TGTGCCAGTATATCAGGGACCTATGGCTACACCTTC
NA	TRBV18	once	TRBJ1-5	CASSPRPPNSNQPQHF	TGTGCCAGCTCACCAAGGCCACCAAATAGCAATCAGCCCCAGCATTTT
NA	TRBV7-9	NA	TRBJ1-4	CASSPRDPSQIELFF	TGTGCCAGCAGCCCCCGGGACCCCTCCCAGATAGAACTGTTTTTT
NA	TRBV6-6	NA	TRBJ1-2	CASCSRRLYGYTF	TGTGCCAGCTGCTCCCGAAGATTGTATGGCTACACCTTC
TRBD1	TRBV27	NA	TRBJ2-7	CASSLAGQGGYEQYF	TGTGCCAGCAGTTTAGCCGGACAGGGGGGTTACGAGCAGTACTTC
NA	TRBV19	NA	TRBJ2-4	CASSIRGEGKNIQYF	TGTGCCAGTAGTATTCGGGGAGAGGGCAAAAACATTCAGTACTTC
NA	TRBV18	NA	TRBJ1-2	CASSPTPDTANYGYTF	TGTGCCAGCTCACCGACCCCGGACACCGCTAACTATGGCTACACCTTC
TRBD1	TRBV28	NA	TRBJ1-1	CASSDLNRGYTEAFF	TGTGCCAGCAGCGACCTAAACAGGGGGTACACTGAAGCTTTCTTT
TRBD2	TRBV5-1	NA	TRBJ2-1	CASSWGGAGERYNEQFF	TGCGCCAGCAGCTGGGGAGGAGCGGGAGAGCGGTACAATGAGCAGTTCTTC
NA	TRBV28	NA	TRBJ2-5	CASSLGETQYF	TGTGCCAGCAGTCTCGGAGAGACCCAGTACTTC
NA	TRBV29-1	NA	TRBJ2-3	CSVDGGTDTQYF	TGCAGCGTTGATGGGGGCACAGATACGCAGTATTTT
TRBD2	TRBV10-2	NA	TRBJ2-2	CASSQTSGGAETGELFF	TGCGCCAGCAGTCAGACTAGCGGGGGGGCGGAGACCGGGGAGCTGTTTTTT
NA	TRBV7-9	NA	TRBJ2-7	CASSLAKEQVLGYEQYF	TGTGCCAGCAGCTTAGCCAAGGAACAAGTTCTGGGATACGAGCAGTACTTC